The clone carrying this T cell receptor beta chain was detected only a few times. Its antigen is unknown. This entry comes from a study of T cells in pancreatic ductal adenocarcinoma. Study-level points and caveats: Mean clonality was approximately 0.1 in tumors and about 0.079 in blood, not significantly different. The resected pancreatic cancer cohort was biased toward the minority with early-stage disease. Enrichment of CD45RO+ effector over naive T cells in tumors may bias clonality.

V was pared by 6 bases and J by 5 bases, with 9 bases of the junction left unmatched. Germline CDR1 reads SGHNT; CDR2 reads YYREEE (reference sequence). The CDR3 is made up of 14 amino acids. Here immunoSEQ multiplex PCR was the method, and the copy in TCRdb shows in-frame clones only, minus some. The sample comprises around 10,000 clones, over 60% of which are singletons, and around 26% rests with the top ten. Selected pancreatic ductal adenocarcinoma patients had undergone surgery without neoadjuvant therapy. The chain combines TRBV5-4 with TRBJ1-1, with 8 positions matching TRBD1. Material for sequencing was pancreatic tumor tissue. This TCR came from a human donor with pancreatic ductal adenocarcinoma. In DNA, the CDR3 is TGTGCCAGCAAAACGGACAGGGCGGGGACTGAAGCTTTCTTT. Encoded protein: CASKTDRAGTEAFF. Drawing the rest from reference TRBV5-4 and TRBJ1-1, the complete variable domain is ETGVTQSPTHLIKTRGQQVTLRCSSQSGHNTVSWYQQALGQGPQFIFQYYREEENGRGNFPPRFSGLQFPNYSSELNVNALELDDSALYLCASKTDRAGTEAFFGQGTRLTVV.